The source of this TCR beta chain is a study of neoadjuvant anti-PD-1 for oral cavity cancer. The wider study: Most patients had three to four biweekly doses of 3 mg/kg nivolumab before resection.

Per germline, CDR1 SGHTS and CDR2 YDEGEE. V lost 2 bases and J lost 4, with 7 bases in between. This CDR3 has 13 amino acids. No culture or expansion preceded analysis of these blood cells. PBMC libraries mostly used about 490 ng of input genomic DNA, with six replicates per sample. Sequencing was performed with immunoSEQ multiplex PCR; in TCRdb, only in-frame clones are kept and a portion is missing. The data show approximately 15,000 clones, with around 74% seen just once and 2.6% held by the top ten. The input for sequencing was PBMCs, taken before nivolumab (anti-PD-1) treatment. This sequence was found in a person between 35 and 79 years old with oral cavity squamous cell carcinoma. The chain uses TRBV5-8 and TRBJ1-3; D is ambiguous. CDR3 protein: CASSFLQGNTIYF. CDR3 bases: TGTGCCAGCAGCTTCCTACAGGGAAACACCATATATTTT.